The 31 T cell receptor beta chains in this list originate from one sample, sequenced in a study of identical twins. MiXCR, run by TCRdb on the 5' RACE reads, gives a single entry per CDR3 protein. This sample has about 280,000 distinct CDR3 sequences, with less than 9% found just once. This same sample was also part of a study on yellow fever vaccine responses in identical twins.

Material: memory (CD45RO+) T cells sorted from blood. The receptors originated from a woman aged 18-30 years in good health.

This clonotype has at least ten counts. The chain joins TRBV3-2 to TRBJ2-2. TRBV3-2 is a known pseudogene. The CDR3 loop spans 12 amino acids. Written as DNA, the CDR3 is TGTGCCAGCAGCTCTTCCACCGGGGAGCTGTTTTTT. Protein: CASSSSTGELFF.

This clonotype was seen many times. This sequence joins TRBV4-2 and TRBJ1-1; the D is unclear. Trimming took 2 bases from V and 1 from J, leaving 8 bases between them. Germline loops: CDR1 LGHNA, CDR2 YNFKEQ. CDR3 size: 14 residues. The CDR3: CASSQWAGNTEAFF. CDR3 nucleotides: TGTGCCAGCAGCCAATGGGCCGGGAACACTGAAGCTTTCTTT.

This clonotype was recorded at least ten times. This chain joins TRBV5-1 and TRBJ2-2; the D is unclear. Germline loops: CDR1 SGHRS, CDR2 YFSETQ. Trimming took 5 bases from V and 2 from J, leaving 7 bases between them. This CDR3 spans 13 amino acids. As DNA, the CDR3 is TGCGCCAGCAGTTTCGATAACACCGGGGAGCTGTTTTTT. It specifies CASSFDNTGELFF.

Points on this clonotype: A single base separates this from a much larger clone, so it may be a read error. V is TRBV20-1 and J is TRBJ1-2; D not certain. Germline CDR1 reads DFQATT; CDR2 reads SNEGSKA (reference sequence). This CDR3 is built from 13 residues. The V end lost 6 bases, the J end lost 4 bases, and 15 bases lay between the germline ends. CDR3 sequence (DNA): TGCAGTGCCGAACGGGAAGCTATCTATGGCTACACCTTC. Translated, it gives CSAEREAIYGYTF.

Ten or more counts support this clonotype. This chain joins TRBV20-1 and TRBJ2-3; 8 positions agree with TRBD2. V lost 3 bases to trimming and J lost 1 base; unmatched junction nucleotides: 6. The germline V gene has CDR1 DFQATT and CDR2 SNEGSKA (reference sequence). This CDR3 is 15 amino acids long. The CDR3 region is CSASSRAGGTDTQYF. As DNA, the CDR3 is TGCAGTGCTAGTTCCCGAGCGGGGGGCACAGATACGCAGTATTTT.

This clonotype came up a few times. This chain links TRBV11-1 with TRBJ2-1; TRBD2 might be the D (6 bases). Germline CDR1 and CDR2: SGHAT and FQDESV (reference sequence). Trimming stripped 5 bases from V and 7 bases from J, with 27 bases between. The CDR3 runs to 18 residues. The CDR3 region is CASSPTPGVGGAGNEQFF. The CDR3 coding sequence is TGTGCCAGCAGCCCTACCCCGGGTGTTGGCGGGGCAGGGAATGAGCAGTTCTTC.

This clonotype has a handful of counts. The chain recombines TRBV10-1 with TRBJ2-3, with D tentatively TRBD1 or TRBD2 (6 bases each). The V end was cut by 8 bases, the J end by 2 bases, with 14 bases between. CDR1 and CDR2 from the germline V gene are WNHNN and SYGVQD (reference sequence). The CDR3 has 14 residues. The CDR3 sequence is CASSKGGFTDTQYF. CDR3 coding DNA: TGCGCCAGCTCGAAGGGGGGATTCACAGATACGCAGTATTTT.

At least ten counts were recorded for this clonotype. The J gene is TRBJ1-4, the V gene TRBV28; D remains ambiguous. Germline V gives CDR1 MDHEN, CDR2 SYDVKM. V lost 7 bases, J lost 5 bases, and 11 bases lay in between. The CDR3 has 13 amino acids. CDR3: CASTRTWNEKLFF. The CDR3, as DNA: TGTGCCAGCACCCGGACGTGGAATGAAAAACTGTTTTTT.

J is TRBJ2-1 and V is TRBV12-3 or TRBV12-4; tentatively, D is TRBD1 (6 bases). V was pared by 5 bases and J by 0 bases, with 11 bases between. This CDR3 spans 15 amino acids. As DNA, the CDR3 is TGTGCCAGCAGTGTGGGACATAGCTCCTACAATGAGCAGTTCTTC. Protein product: CASSVGHSSYNEQFF.

V gene TRBV2 combines with J gene TRBJ2-3, with a tentative D call TRBD2 (5 bases). Trimming removed 7 bases from V and 0 bases from J, with 8 bases in between. Germline CDR1 reads SNHLY; CDR2 reads FYNNEI. The CDR3 is 13 residues long. The CDR3 sequence: CASKRESTDTQYF. In DNA form, the CDR3 reads TGTGCCAGCAAGAGGGAGAGCACAGATACGCAGTATTTT.

On this clonotype: This sequence may be a read error, since a much larger clone differs from it by one base. The chain has TRBV24-1 and TRBJ2-7; 10 nucleotides align to TRBD1. Germline values: CDR1 KGHDR, CDR2 SFDVKD. The CDR3 contains 15 residues. The CDR3 protein is CAASDSGTGAYEQYF. In DNA, the CDR3 is TGTGCCGCCAGTGATTCCGGGACAGGGGCCTACGAGCAGTACTTC.

This clonotype was counted only a few times. The rearrangement links TRBV11-3 to TRBJ2-2; unclear D gene. This CDR3 is 15 amino acids long. Germline V CDR1 and CDR2: SGHNT, YENEEA. Deletions cut 1 base from V and 4 bases from J, with 10 bases between. This chain's CDR3 is CASSLGGLGTGELFF. The CDR3, as DNA: TGTGCCAGCAGCTTAGGAGGATTAGGCACCGGGGAGCTGTTTTTT. Variable domain in full (rest from reference TRBV11-3 and TRBJ2-2): EAGVVQSPRYKIIEKKQPVAFWCNPISGHNTLYWYLQNLGQGPELLIRYENEEAVDDSQLPKDRFSAERLKGVDSTLKIQPAELGDSAVYLCASSLGGLGTGELFFGEGSRLTVL.

The CDR3 nucleotides are TGTGCCAGCAGCTTCATGGGCTCCTACGAGCAGTACGTC. Protein: CASSFMGSYEQYV. This chain joins TRBV7-9 and TRBJ2-7; D is uncertain. The CDR3 length is 13 residues. The germline V and J ends were trimmed by 3 bases and 0 bases, with 6 bases remaining between them. Germline-derived CDR1 and CDR2 are SEHNR and FQNEAQ (reference sequence).

This clonotype has a handful of counts. The rearrangement links TRBV21-1 to TRBJ1-5; the tabulated D call, TRBD1, remains unverified against the DNA. TRBV21-1 has pseudogene status. CDR3 length: 18 amino acids. CDR3 nucleotide sequence: TGTGCCAGCAGCAAAAGGGGGGAAGCCGGACTCGGGGATCAGCCCCAGCATTTT. Its translation: CASSKRGEAGLGDQPQHF.

This chain links TRBV24-1 with TRBJ2-1, with 9 positions matching TRBD2. Per germline, CDR1 KGHDR and CDR2 SFDVKD. CDR3 length: 16 residues. V gave up 1 base and J gave up 8 bases; unmatched junction bases: 8. The CDR3 here is CATSDFGLAGNYEQFF. CDR3 coding DNA: TGTGCCACCAGTGATTTTGGGCTAGCGGGAAACTATGAGCAGTTCTTC.

The J gene is TRBJ2-4, the V gene TRBV19; D may be TRBD2 (6 bases). Trimming cost V 3 bases and J 2 bases, with 26 bases left between them. This CDR3 has 20 residues. In germline, CDR1 is LNHDA, CDR2 SQIVND (reference sequence). The DNA for the CDR3 is TGTGCCAGTAGTATTGGTAGACTTGGGGGGTGGGAAGGGACCAAAAACATTCAGTACTTC. Protein sequence: CASSIGRLGGWEGTKNIQYF.

In its sample, this clonotype was seen many times. This rearrangement joins TRBV7-8 to TRBJ2-1, with 9 bases matching TRBD1. Germline-derived CDR1 and CDR2 are SGHVS and FQNEAQ. The CDR3 consists of 13 residues. J lost 10 bases, V lost 5 bases, and 6 bases had no gene match. This chain's CDR3 is CASSVGQGGEQFF. In DNA, the CDR3 is TGTGCCAGCAGCGTGGGACAGGGCGGGGAGCAGTTCTTC.

This clonotype was seen at least ten times. The chain links TRBV12-3 or TRBV12-4 to TRBJ1-5; TRBD1 aligns across 9 bases. The CDR3 has 16 amino acids. The V segment lost 0 bases and the J segment 5 bases; nucleotides outside the gene matches: 5. CDR3 residues: CASSLADRGYYQPQHF. CDR3 nucleotide sequence: TGTGCCAGCAGTTTAGCGGACAGGGGATATTATCAGCCCCAGCATTTT.

The sample holds a few counts of this clonotype. The chain is built from TRBV11-2 and TRBJ2-1; TRBD1 aligns across 7 bases. Losses at the gene ends were 3 bases for V and 2 bases for J; bases not matched to a gene: 7. This CDR3 is built from 16 residues. Germline CDR1 is SGHAT and CDR2 is FQNNGV. The CDR3 nucleotides read TGTGCCAGCAGCTTCTCCGGGACAGATACCTACAATGAGCAGTTCTTC. Translating gives CASSFSGTDTYNEQFF. The full variable domain, with the rest looked up from reference TRBV11-2 and TRBJ2-1, is EAGVAQSPRYKIIEKRQSVAFWCNPISGHATLYWYQQILGQGPKLLIQFQNNGVVDDSQLPKDRFSAERLKGVDSTLKIQPAKLEDSAVYLCASSFSGTDTYNEQFFGPGTRLTVL.

The sample holds a few counts of this clonotype. This chain connects TRBV5-1 to TRBJ1-6, with 9 bases lining up with TRBD1. This CDR3 comprises 17 residues. Germline V gene lookup returns CDR1 SGHRS and CDR2 YFSETQ. The V gene end was trimmed by 0 bases and the J gene end by 10 bases; junction bases not matched to a gene: 11. DNA of the CDR3: TGCGCCAGCAGCTTGGGGGCCTCCGGGACAGGGACCTCACCCCTCCACTTT. Translation: CASSLGASGTGTSPLHF.

In its sample, this clonotype was seen a few times. The genes are TRBV18 and TRBJ2-7; weak D call: TRBD1 (5 bases). The germline V and J ends were trimmed by 3 bases and 5 bases, with 11 bases remaining between them. This CDR3 is 13 amino acids long. From germline, CDR1 is KGHSH and CDR2 LQKENI. The CDR3 region is CASSPDMFDEQYV. CDR3 DNA: TGTGCCAGCTCACCGGACATGTTTGACGAGCAGTACGTC.

To note about this clonotype: This clone may be a read error of a much larger clone one base away. The missing conserved phenylalanine or tryptophan at the end of this CDR3 makes a read error likely. The V gene is TRBV6-5, the J gene TRBJ2-1; possible D gene TRBD2, 6 bases. Germline values: CDR1 MNHEY, CDR2 SVGAGI. Trimming removed 2 bases from V and 8 bases from J, with 13 bases in between. CDR3 length equals 14 residues. The CDR3 region has the DNA TGTGCCAGCAGTTACGGCGGGAACAAGTATGAGCAGTTCCTC. Its translation is CASSYGGNKYEQFL.

This clonotype was observed many times. The rearrangement joins TRBV21-1 to TRBJ2-7; TRBD2, the D gene given by the table, was not confirmed from the DNA. TRBV21-1 is a known pseudogene. The CDR3 runs to 13 residues. The CDR3 bases are TGTGCCAGCCAAGGGCTAAATCACTACGAGCAGTACGTC. This sequence encodes CASQGLNHYEQYV.

This clonotype was seen more than once but under ten times. The V call is TRBV28, the J call TRBJ2-1; tentatively, D is TRBD2 (6 bases). CDR1 is MDHEN, CDR2 SYDVKM, per germline. With 6 bases removed from V and 6 bases from J, the gap between germline ends came to 18 bases. This CDR3 is built from 15 residues. CDR3 DNA sequence: TGTGCCAGCAGGGGGGGAACAGGCGAGTCCAATGAGCAGTTCTTC. Its translation is CASRGGTGESNEQFF.

V gene TRBV20-1 combines with J gene TRBJ1-1; TRBD1 agrees at 9 bases. CDR1 and CDR2 from the germline V gene are DFQATT and SNEGSKA (reference sequence). The CDR3 is 14 amino acids. Trimming cost V 6 bases and J 7 bases; bases outside gene matches: 12. In DNA, the CDR3 is TGCAGTGCCAACTCACCGGACAGGGGTAGTGAAGCTTTCTTT. It is translated as CSANSPDRGSEAFF.

Ten or more counts support this clonotype. The CDR3: CASSLMGRTGGQPQHF. CDR3 nucleotide sequence: TGTGCCAGCAGCTTAATGGGTAGGACAGGGGGTCAGCCCCAGCATTTT. The J gene is TRBJ1-5, the V gene TRBV12-3 or TRBV12-4; TRBD1 matches 10 bases. This CDR3 spans 16 amino acids. V lost 6 bases to trimming and J lost 6 bases; unmatched junction nucleotides: 11.

This chain links TRBV7-9 with TRBJ2-3; the D call may be TRBD1 or TRBD2 (7 bases each). The CDR3 runs to 15 residues. V shed 3 bases and J shed 2 bases, with 12 bases lying between them. Per the germline V gene, CDR1 is SEHNR and CDR2 is FQNEAQ (reference sequence). The CDR3 sequence: CASSFRGGITDTQYF. CDR3 coding DNA: TGTGCCAGCAGCTTCAGGGGGGGGATCACAGATACGCAGTATTTT.

In its sample, this clonotype was seen many times. V gene TRBV7-8 combines with J gene TRBJ2-5; D ambiguous. Trimming cost V 1 base and J 4 bases, with 19 bases left between them. There are 17 residues in the CDR3. Germline CDR1 is SGHVS and CDR2 is FQNEAQ. The CDR3 DNA reads TGTGCCAGCAGCTTAGTTCCCAGAGGTTCCCTAAGAGAGACCCAGTACTTC. It encodes CASSLVPRGSLRETQYF. Combining the CDR3 with reference TRBV7-8 and TRBJ2-5 gives the whole variable domain GAGVSQSPRYKVAKRGQDVALRCDPISGHVSLFWYQQALGQGPEFLTYFQNEAQLDKSGLPSDRFFAERPEGSVSTLKIQRTQQEDSAVYLCASSLVPRGSLRETQYFGPGTRLLVL.

CDR3 protein: CASSPAGGYYEQYF. The CDR3 bases are TGTGCCAGCAGCCCCGCGGGAGGGTACTACGAGCAGTACTTC. The chain recombines TRBV11-2 with TRBJ2-7; 9 bases match TRBD2. The J segment lost 3 bases and the V segment lost 5 bases, leaving 5 bases of the junction unmatched. This CDR3 comprises 14 residues. The germline V gene encodes CDR1 SGHAT and CDR2 FQNNGV.

This clonotype was seen a few times. V and J are TRBV6-4 and TRBJ2-3; D remains unclear. The length of the CDR3 is 13 residues. In germline, CDR1 is MRHNA, CDR2 SNTAGT. V shed 2 bases and J shed 2 bases, with 5 bases lying between them. The CDR3 reads CASSDDLTDTQYF. The CDR3 region has the DNA TGTGCCAGCAGTGACGACCTCACAGATACGCAGTATTTT.

This clonotype was seen many times. The chain recombines TRBV7-3 with TRBJ2-1; D call uncertain. The V end lost 4 bases, the J end lost 0 bases, and 7 bases lay between the germline ends. CDR3 length equals 14 residues. Germline V gene sequence: CDR1 SGHTA, CDR2 FQGTGA. The CDR3 sequence: CASSSVNSYNEQFF. The CDR3 bases are TGTGCCAGCAGCTCCGTAAACTCCTACAATGAGCAGTTCTTC.